This T cell receptor (beta chain) originates from a study of T-cell memory formation after mild COVID-19. This CDR3 is built from 15 residues. Trimming took 6 bases from V and 8 from J, leaving 21 bases between them. The germline CDR1 and CDR2 sequences are SGHRS and YFSETQ. Only a few counts were recorded for this clonotype. What it binds is unknown. The study, taken as a whole, reports: Clones contracting over day 15 to 85 were CD4/CD8 balanced, with later expanders leaning CD4+.

Constant-segment primers and 5'RACE yielded cDNA libraries for TCR alpha and TCR beta, each carrying sample barcodes and UMIs. TCRdb re-called the 5' RACE reads through MiXCR, storing one row per CDR3 protein. The table records 200,000 to 250,000 distinct CDR3 sequences, roughly 15% of them present only once. V usage is TRBV5-1 and J usage is TRBJ2-1; possibly TRBD1 for D (5 bases). The sequence was collected from a young man who had mild COVID-19 (a few samples of this study predate the infection). Cell type and time point are not known. Material for sequencing was PBMCs or a T cell subset sorted from them (not recorded which). Written as DNA, the CDR3 is TGCGCCAGCACCACGGTGGCAGGGTCGATGGATGAGCAGTTCTTC. It encodes CASTTVAGSMDEQFF.